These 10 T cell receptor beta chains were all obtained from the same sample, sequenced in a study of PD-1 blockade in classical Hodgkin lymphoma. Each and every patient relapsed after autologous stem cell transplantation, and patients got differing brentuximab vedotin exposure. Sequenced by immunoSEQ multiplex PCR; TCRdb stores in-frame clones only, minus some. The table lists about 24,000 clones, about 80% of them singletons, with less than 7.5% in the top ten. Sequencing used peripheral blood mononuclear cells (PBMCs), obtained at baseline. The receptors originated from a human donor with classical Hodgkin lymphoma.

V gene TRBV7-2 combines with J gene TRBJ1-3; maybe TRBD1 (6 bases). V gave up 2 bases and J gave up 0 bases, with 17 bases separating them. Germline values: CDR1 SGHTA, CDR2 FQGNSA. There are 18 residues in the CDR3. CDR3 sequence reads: CASSLSLLGASSGNTIYF. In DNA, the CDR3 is TGTGCCAGCAGCTTATCGCTTCTGGGGGCTTCCTCTGGAAACACCATATATTTT.

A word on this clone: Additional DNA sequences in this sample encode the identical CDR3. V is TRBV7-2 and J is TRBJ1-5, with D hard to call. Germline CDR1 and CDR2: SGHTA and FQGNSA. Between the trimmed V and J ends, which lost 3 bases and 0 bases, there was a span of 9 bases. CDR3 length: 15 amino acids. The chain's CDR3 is CASSLVGDSNQPQHF. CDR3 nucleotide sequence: TGTGCCAGCAGCTTGGTAGGAGATAGCAATCAGCCCCAGCATTTT.

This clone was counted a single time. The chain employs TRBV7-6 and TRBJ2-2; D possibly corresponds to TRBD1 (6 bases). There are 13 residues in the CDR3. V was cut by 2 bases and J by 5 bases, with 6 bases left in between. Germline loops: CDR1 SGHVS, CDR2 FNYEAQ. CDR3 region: CASSLRGTGELFF. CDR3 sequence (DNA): TGTGCCAGCAGCTTAAGGGGGACCGGGGAGCTGTTTTTT.

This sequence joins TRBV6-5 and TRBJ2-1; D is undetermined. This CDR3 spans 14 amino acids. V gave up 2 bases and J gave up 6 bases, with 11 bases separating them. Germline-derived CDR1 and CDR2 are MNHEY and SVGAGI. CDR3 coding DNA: TGTGCCAGCAGTTACCCTAGTGCCTCCAATGAGCAGTTCTTC. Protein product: CASSYPSASNEQFF.

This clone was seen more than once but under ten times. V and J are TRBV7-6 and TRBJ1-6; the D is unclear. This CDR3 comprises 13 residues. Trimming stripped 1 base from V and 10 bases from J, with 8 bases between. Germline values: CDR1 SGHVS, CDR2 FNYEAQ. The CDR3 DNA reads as TGTGCCAGCAGCTTAGGCCCTCCGTCACCCCTCCACTTT. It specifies CASSLGPPSPLHF.

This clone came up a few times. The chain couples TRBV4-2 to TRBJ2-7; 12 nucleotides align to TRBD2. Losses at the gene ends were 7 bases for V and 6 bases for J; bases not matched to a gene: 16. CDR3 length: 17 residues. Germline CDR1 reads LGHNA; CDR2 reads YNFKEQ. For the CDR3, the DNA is TGTGCCAGCACCACAAGAAACGGGACTAGCGGGCGTCTCGAGCAGTACTTC. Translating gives CASTTRNGTSGRLEQYF.

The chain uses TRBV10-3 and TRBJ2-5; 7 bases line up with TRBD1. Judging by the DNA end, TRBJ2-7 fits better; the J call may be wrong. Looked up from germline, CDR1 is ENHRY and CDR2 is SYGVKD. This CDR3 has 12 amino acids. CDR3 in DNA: TGTGCCATCGGCCGAGGGACAGCCGAGCAGTACTTC. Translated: CAIGRGTAEQYF.

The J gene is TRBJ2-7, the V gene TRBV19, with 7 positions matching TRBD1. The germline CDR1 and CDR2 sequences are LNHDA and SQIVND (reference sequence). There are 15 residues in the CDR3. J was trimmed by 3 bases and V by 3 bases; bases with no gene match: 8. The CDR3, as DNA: TGTGCCAGTAGTATGATTACAGGGGTTATCTACGAGCAGTACTTC. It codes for CASSMITGVIYEQYF.

The CDR3 loop is CATSRDAGPGTEAFF. CDR3 nucleotides: TGTGCCACCAGCAGAGATGCAGGCCCGGGGACTGAAGCTTTCTTT. J is TRBJ1-1 and V is TRBV15; D gene uncertain. Per the germline V gene, CDR1 is LNHNV and CDR2 is YYDKDF (reference sequence). The CDR3 is made up of 15 amino acids. Trimming pared 0 bases from V and 5 bases from J, leaving 13 bases between.

For the CDR3, the DNA is TGTGCCAGCTCACTTAGCGGGGTATTCACAGATACGCAGTATTTT. Protein: CASSLSGVFTDTQYF. The chain has TRBV18 and TRBJ2-3; 8 bases are a match to TRBD2. The CDR3 runs to 15 residues. Looked up from germline, CDR1 is KGHSH and CDR2 is LQKENI. V gave up 4 bases and J gave up 2 bases; unmatched junction bases: 5.